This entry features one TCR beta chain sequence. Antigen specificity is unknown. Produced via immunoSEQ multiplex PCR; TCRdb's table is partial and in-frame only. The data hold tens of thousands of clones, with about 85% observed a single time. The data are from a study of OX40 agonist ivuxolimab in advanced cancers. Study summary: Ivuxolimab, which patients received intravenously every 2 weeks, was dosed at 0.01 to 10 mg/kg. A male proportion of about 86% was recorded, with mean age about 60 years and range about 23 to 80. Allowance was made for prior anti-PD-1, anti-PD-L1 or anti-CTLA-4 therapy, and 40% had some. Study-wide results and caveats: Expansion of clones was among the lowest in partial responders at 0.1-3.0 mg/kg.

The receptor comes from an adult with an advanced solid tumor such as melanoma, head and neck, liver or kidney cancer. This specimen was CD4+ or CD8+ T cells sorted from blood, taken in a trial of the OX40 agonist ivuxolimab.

CDR3 sequence (DNA): TGTGCCAGCAGCTTGGGGACGACAGGGGTGGTATACAATGAGCAGTTCTTC. This translates into CASSLGTTGVVYNEQFF. The chain has TRBV5-6 and TRBJ2-1; 8 nucleotides align to TRBD1. Germline V CDR1 and CDR2: SGHDT, YYEEEE. The CDR3 covers 17 residues. V was pared by 0 bases and J by 4 bases, with 9 bases of the junction left unmatched.